The 24 T cell receptor beta chains given below trace back to one sample, sequenced in a study of CD8+ T cells in alopecia areata. It was cDNA, reverse transcribed from extracted RNA, that served as the sequencing template. Assay: immunoSEQ multiplex PCR; the TCRdb copy retains only in-frame clones and omits some. This sample has approximately 98,000 clones, with 50% to 70% found just once. The sample comprised NKG2D-low CD8+ T cells sorted from blood. The receptors stem from a human donor with alopecia areata.

The V gene is TRBV6-1, the J gene TRBJ1-5; D is possibly TRBD1 (6 bases). The CDR3 is 15 residues long. CDR1 MNHNS and CDR2 SASEGT come from the germline V gene. V was shortened by 7 bases and J by 6 bases, with 19 bases between the two germline ends. CDR3 protein: CASTEGWGAAQPQHF. CDR3 coding DNA: TGTGCCAGCACGGAGGGGTGGGGGGCAGCTCAGCCCCAGCATTTT.

This clone occurred a few times. Other nucleotide sequences from this sample produce the same CDR3. The chain employs TRBV5-6 and TRBJ2-1; D is undetermined. Germline V gives CDR1 SGHDT, CDR2 YYEEEE. There are 11 residues in the CDR3. With 0 bases removed from V and 10 bases from J, the gap between germline ends came to 5 bases. CDR3 residues: CASSLASEQFF. In nucleotides, the CDR3 is TGTGCCAGCAGCTTGGCTTCCGAGCAGTTCTTC.

The CDR3 reads CASSMTSGRDNEQFF. CDR3 DNA sequence: TGTGCCAGCAGTATGACTAGCGGGAGAGACAATGAGCAGTTCTTC. The chain recombines TRBV6-6 with TRBJ2-1, with 12 bases aligning to TRBD2. V dropped 5 bases and J dropped 5; count of bases not matched to a gene: 4. Germline V lookup: CDR1 MNHNY, CDR2 SVGAGI (reference sequence). The CDR3 is 15 amino acids.

The V gene is TRBV29-1, the J gene TRBJ1-1; D remains unclear. The V end was cut by 3 bases, the J end by 6 bases, with 14 bases between. The CDR3 length is 13 residues. The germline CDR1 and CDR2 sequences are SQVTM and ANQGSEA. The CDR3 loop is CSVDAGSNAEAFF. The CDR3 DNA sequence: TGCAGCGTTGACGCCGGAAGCAACGCTGAAGCTTTCTTT.

About this clone itself: A single base is all that separates this from a far larger clone, so a read error is likely. J is TRBJ2-5 and V is TRBV28, with 11 nucleotides matching TRBD2. Germline V gene data show CDR1 as MDHEN and CDR2 as SYDVKM. The CDR3 is 17 residues long. The CDR3 loop reads CGSSQSSGRIPGETQYF. CDR3 DNA sequence: TGTGGCAGCAGTCAGTCTAGCGGGAGGATCCCGGGGGAGACCCAGTACTTC.

This chain joins TRBV29-1 and TRBJ2-5; 9 bases are shared with TRBD1. The J call may not be correct, given that the DNA end is closer to TRBJ2-7. This CDR3 contains 13 residues. Germline V gene data show CDR1 as SQVTM and CDR2 as ANQGSEA. As DNA, the CDR3 is TGCAGCGTCCGGACAGGGGAATCCTACGAGCAGTACTTC. This translates into CSVRTGESYEQYF.

V gene TRBV2 combines with J gene TRBJ2-7; no firm D call. V was trimmed by 7 bases and J by 5 bases, leaving 9 bases between them. This CDR3 spans 11 amino acids. Germline CDR1 is SNHLY and CDR2 is FYNNEI. DNA for the CDR3: TGTGCCAGCACCGAATACAACGAGCAGTACTTC. Translating it yields CASTEYNEQYF. The whole variable domain, filled in from reference TRBV2 and TRBJ2-7, reads EPEVTQTPSHQVTQMGQEVILRCVPISNHLYFYWYRQILGQKVEFLVSFYNNEISEKSEIFDDQFSVERPDGSNFTLKIRSTKLEDSAMYFCASTEYNEQYFGPGTRLTVT.

This clone was seen only a few times. This chain connects TRBV27 to TRBJ2-1; D gene uncertain. Germline V lookup: CDR1 MNHEY, CDR2 SMNVEV (reference sequence). The CDR3 is 16 amino acids. The ends were cut back, 3 bases at V and 5 bases at J, with 17 bases in the middle. The CDR3 here is CASSFKASTLNNEQFF. The CDR3 DNA is TGTGCCAGCAGTTTCAAGGCGTCGACCCTTAACAATGAGCAGTTCTTC.

V and J are TRBV27 and TRBJ1-1, with 10 nucleotides matching TRBD1. Looked up from germline, CDR1 is MNHEY and CDR2 is SMNVEV (reference sequence). V lost 3 bases, J lost 2 bases, and 3 bases stayed unmatched. The CDR3 runs 15 residues. As DNA, the CDR3 is TGTGCCAGCAGTTTGGGACAGGGGCTAAACACTGAAGCTTTCTTT. Residues: CASSLGQGLNTEAFF.

The rearrangement links TRBV27 to TRBJ2-1; TRBD2 might be the D (6 bases). V was trimmed by 4 bases and J by 3 bases, leaving 19 bases between them. CDR1 is MNHEY and CDR2 is SMNVEV in the germline V gene (reference sequence). The CDR3 has 17 amino acids. The CDR3 DNA follows: TGTGCCAGCAGTTCAAGCTTAGGCGGGACCCACTACAATGAGCAGTTCTTC. Translated, it gives CASSSSLGGTHYNEQFF.

The CDR3 DNA sequence: TGCGCCAGCAGCTTACAGCAGAACACTGAAGCTTTCTTT. Translation: CASSLQQNTEAFF. The J gene is TRBJ1-1, the V gene TRBV5-1; no reliable D call. Trimming pared 2 bases from V and 1 base from J, leaving 6 bases between. The V gene's germline CDR1 is SGHRS and CDR2 YFSETQ. The CDR3 consists of 13 residues.

The V and J genes are TRBV15 and TRBJ1-1; D gene unclear. Germline values: CDR1 LNHNV, CDR2 YYDKDF (reference sequence). This CDR3 has 13 amino acids. Trimming took 4 bases from V and 0 from J, leaving 6 bases between them. The CDR3 bases are TGTGCCACCAGCACTGGTATGAACACTGAAGCTTTCTTT. This encodes CATSTGMNTEAFF.

The chain links TRBV9 to TRBJ2-3; D unclear. V shed 6 bases and J shed 4 bases, with 12 bases lying between them. CDR3 length: 13 amino acids. Germline values: CDR1 SGDLS, CDR2 YYNGEE. The DNA of the CDR3 is TGTGCCAGCAACTCCGGTACGGCAGATACGCAGTATTTT. It encodes CASNSGTADTQYF.

The gene calls are TRBV9 and TRBJ2-7; 9 bases line up with TRBD1. CDR3 length equals 16 residues. J was trimmed by 1 base and V by 2 bases; bases with no gene match: 7. CDR1 and CDR2 from the germline V gene are SGDLS and YYNGEE. CDR3 loop: CASSVAPGQGSYEQYF. CDR3 nucleotides: TGTGCCAGCAGCGTGGCCCCGGGACAGGGATCCTACGAGCAGTACTTC.

This rearrangement joins TRBV4-1 to TRBJ2-7; TRBD1 agrees at 9 bases. CDR1 is MGHRA and CDR2 is YSYEKL in the germline V gene. V gave up 3 bases and J gave up 5 bases; unmatched junction bases: 8. This CDR3 is 15 amino acids long. For the CDR3, the DNA is TGCGCCAGCAGCCAGCCGGGACAGGGTAGCAACGAGCAGTACTTC. It encodes CASSQPGQGSNEQYF.

This clone was observed a few times. This chain uses TRBV28 with TRBJ2-7; D perhaps matches TRBD2 (6 bases). This CDR3 is 14 amino acids long. Germline assignment: CDR1 MDHEN and CDR2 SYDVKM. The V end lost 5 bases, the J end lost 5 bases, and 16 bases lay between the germline ends. The CDR3 DNA follows: TGTGCCAGCAGTGCCGCGGGGTATGCCCACGAGCAGTACTTC. Translation: CASSAAGYAHEQYF.

The CDR3: CASSITGYGQPQHF. The DNA of the CDR3 is TGTGCCAGTAGTATCACAGGCTACGGTCAGCCCCAGCATTTT. The chain uses TRBV19 and TRBJ1-5, with D possibly TRBD1 on 5 matching bases. Per the germline V gene, CDR1 is LNHDA and CDR2 is SQIVND (reference sequence). CDR3 length: 14 residues. V gave up 3 bases and J gave up 6 bases, with 12 bases separating them.

There are a few counts of this clone. This chain links TRBV2 with TRBJ2-3; D is unclear. Germline V gene lookup returns CDR1 SNHLY and CDR2 FYNNEI. The CDR3 covers 16 residues. Trimming cost V 7 bases and J 0 bases, with 17 bases left between them. As DNA, the CDR3 is TGTGCCAGCAACGTCCCCCGGTTGGGCAGCACAGATACGCAGTATTTT. The encoded protein is CASNVPRLGSTDTQYF.

The J gene is TRBJ1-2, the V gene TRBV27; tentative D call: TRBD1 (6 bases). V gave up 4 bases and J gave up 13 bases, with 25 bases separating them. The CDR3 length is 15 residues. The germline CDR1 and CDR2 sequences are MNHEY and SMNVEV (reference sequence). The CDR3 sequence: CASSYQGTGTLGATF. The CDR3 bases are TGTGCCAGCAGTTACCAAGGGACCGGGACACTTGGCGCCACCTTC.

The chain combines TRBV6-1 with TRBJ2-3; 8 bases line up with TRBD2. Germline CDR1 MNHNS, CDR2 SASEGT. The CDR3 runs to 15 residues. After removal of 6 bases from V and 5 bases from J, the junction contained 10 bases not matched to a gene. In DNA, the CDR3 is TGTGCCAGCAGCTATAGACTAGCGACTCTAGATACGCAGTATTTT. Translating it yields CASSYRLATLDTQYF.

The chain employs TRBV27 and TRBJ1-5; 7 bases line up with TRBD1. Trimming removed 6 bases from V and 7 bases from J; junction bases left unmatched: 6. Germline CDR1 and CDR2: MNHEY and SMNVEV (reference sequence). The CDR3 has 13 residues. CDR3 sequence: CASSRTGLQPQHF. As DNA, the CDR3 is TGTGCCAGCAGCCGGACAGGACTGCAGCCCCAGCATTTT.

The chain uses TRBV4-1 and TRBJ1-1, with a weak D call TRBD1 (6 bases). The germline V gene encodes CDR1 MGHRA and CDR2 YSYEKL. The CDR3 length is 13 residues. Trimming shortened V by 9 bases and J by 2 bases, and 13 bases separated the two germline ends. Here the CDR3 DNA reads TGCGCCAGTACCACAGGGCCTAACACTGAAGCTTTCTTT. Translated, it gives CASTTGPNTEAFF.

The table lists this clone with a few counts. The rearrangement links TRBV6-5 to TRBJ2-1; D is unclear. This CDR3 has 15 residues. Germline V CDR1 and CDR2: MNHEY, SVGAGI. The germline V and J ends were trimmed by 5 bases and 0 bases, with 11 bases remaining between them. The CDR3 protein is CASSRTVSSYNEQFF. The CDR3 nucleotides are TGTGCCAGCAGTCGGACGGTGAGCTCCTACAATGAGCAGTTCTTC.

The chain carries TRBV2 and TRBJ1-5; no clear D. The germline V gene encodes CDR1 SNHLY and CDR2 FYNNEI. V lost 6 bases to trimming and J lost 6 bases, with 12 bases between them. The CDR3 totals 13 residues. The CDR3 coding sequence is TGTGCCAGCAGAGGTAGACCCAGTCAGCCCCAGCATTTT. Translating it yields CASRGRPSQPQHF.